One TCR beta chain is described in this entry. This clonotype showed up just a few times. There is no known antigen for this receptor. Base-call qualities are not available, and no considerably larger clone is one nucleotide away. This sample was included in a study of identical twins (dated by TCRdb to 2015 to 2016). Study-level background: The study deep-sequenced TCR alpha and beta repertoires from monozygotic twins, unrelated adults of various ages and cord blood to test whether fetal clonotypes persist. To rule out contamination, replicate twin experiments were performed at different times with different library preparation protocols. The paper's findings and limits, for the study overall: Zero-insertion analyses could be partly confounded by invariant T cells such as MAIT and iNKT, although diverse VJ usage argued against such confounding for most clonotypes. Conclusions relied on cross-sectional statistical analysis, since the same donors could not be followed over many years. Excess twin sharing in beta out-of-frame sequences was weaker because fewer shared sequences lowered the signal-to-noise ratio. Fewer insertions were carried by abundant cord blood beta clonotypes, a similar but weaker trend appeared in young adult naive repertoires, and no such trend appeared in memory repertoires. Out-of-frame TCR alpha sharing in monozygotic twins was systematically underestimated by recombination models, whereas sharing between unrelated individuals was in agreement with the recombination models. Out-of-frame TCR alpha sequences shared between twins showed an excess of low generation-probability sequences compared with coincidental sharing between unrelated individuals.

To prepare the library, 5' RACE was applied. For sequencing, an Illumina HiSeq 2000 was employed. Template switching added a universal primer binding site, and the final cDNA carried a unique molecular identifier that allowed TCR cDNA molecules to be counted accurately. Specific primers in the conserved constant-segment region were used to synthesize first-strand cDNA for the TCR alpha and beta chains. To control for contamination, every cDNA library was double barcoded, receiving both a SMART-Mk sample barcode and Illumina barcodes. Two successive PCR steps introduced TruSeq adapter sequences along with Illumina sample barcodes. TCR alpha and beta cDNA libraries were sequenced on the Illumina HiSeq platform with custom primers. On the study's bioinformatics: MiGEC was used to process raw reads and extract unique molecular identifiers, and MiXCR was used to find CDR3 positions. Recombination models were inferred per individual with the repgenHMM and IGoR tools using an EM algorithm. Shared clonotypes were analyzed with the tcR package in R, and sharing was normalized by the product of cloneset sizes. To study raw recombination without the effects of thymic and clonal selection, out-of-frame nonproductive sequences were analyzed. Through fastp at Q25 and MiXCR, TCRdb rebuilt clones from the public reads, retaining in-frame beta chains. When rows share a CDR3 protein, they turn into one entry using the most common DNA and genes. TCRdb, rather than the study authors, made the V and J calls. The sample table records nearly 650,000 distinct CDR3 sequences; about 7.6% of these occur just once. 1.6% of the sample comes from the top ten.

Only healthy Caucasian donors were included. Three pairs of female monozygotic twins, all aged about 18 to 29 years, made up the twin cohort. Peripheral blood mononuclear cells were the source from which RNA for the TCR libraries was isolated. V is cut by 1 base and J by 9 bases, and the space between the germline ends is 13 bases. CDR1 and CDR2 were assigned from the germline V gene as SGHDN and FVKESK. Inclusive of the bounding cysteine and phenylalanine, the CDR3 is 14 residues long. CDR3 DNA only is kept here, 42 bases in frame from base 1. Separately, the same data were catalogued under a study of yellow fever vaccine responses in identical twins. As noted in the second study: The T cell response to vaccination in identical twins was reported by the authors to appear partly convergent and partly personalized. In the study, vaccine-responding T cell clones were precisely tracked in identical twins.

The sequence joins TRBV14 to TRBJ2-1; no D gene is confidently identified. The specimen was PBMCs. The TCR was taken from a woman between 18 and 30 years old in good health. CDR3 region: CASSQGWWLGEQFF. The nucleotides are TGTGCCAGCAGCCAAGGGTGGTGGCTAGGTGAGCAGTTCTTC.